Described below is a single T cell receptor beta chain sequence and its context. The entry originates in a study of blood T cell repertoires in COVID-19. Authors' methods: For nucleated cells, counts were estimated from reference gene primer amplification. Generated by immunoSEQ multiplex PCR, the TCRdb table keeps only in-frame clones and is missing some. Clone size and the V and J calls come from that table; the DNA yielded D and trimming. This repertoire shows around 240,000 clones, around 87% found once; its top ten account for less than 4%. Germline V gene sequence: CDR1 MGHRA, CDR2 YSYEKL. CDR3 length: 16 residues. V was cut by 4 bases and J by 0 bases, with 15 bases left in between.

The rearrangement links TRBV4-1 to TRBJ1-1; the D gene is possibly TRBD1 (6 bases). The TCR originated in a woman aged 25 to 39 who had recovered from COVID-19. Sequencing was done on a sample of peripheral blood. The CDR3 DNA is TGCGCCAGCAGCCTACCCCCGACAGGATTGAACACTGAAGCTTTCTTT. Translating it yields CASSLPPTGLNTEAFF.